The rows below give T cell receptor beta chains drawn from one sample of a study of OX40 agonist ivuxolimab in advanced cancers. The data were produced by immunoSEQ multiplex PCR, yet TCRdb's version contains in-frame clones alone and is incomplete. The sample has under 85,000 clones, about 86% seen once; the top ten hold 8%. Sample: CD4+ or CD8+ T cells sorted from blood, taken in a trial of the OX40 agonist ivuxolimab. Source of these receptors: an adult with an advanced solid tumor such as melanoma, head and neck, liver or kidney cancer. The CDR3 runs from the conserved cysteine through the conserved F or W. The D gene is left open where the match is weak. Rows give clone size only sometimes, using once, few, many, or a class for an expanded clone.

CDR3aa: CASRHGGDYEQYF
CDR3nt: TGTGCCAGCAGACACGGCGGGGACTACGAGCAGTACTTC
d_gene: NA
j_gene: TRBJ2-7
v_gene: TRBV6-5
abundance: NA

CDR3aa: CASSFNPTESPLHF
CDR3nt: TGTGCCAGTAGTTTCAACCCGACAGAATCACCCCTCCACTTT
d_gene: NA
j_gene: TRBJ1-6
v_gene: TRBV19
abundance: NA

CDR3aa: CASNPTGGGNTQYF
CDR3nt: TGTGCCAGCAACCCCACGGGGGGCGGGAATACGCAGTATTTT
d_gene: NA
j_gene: TRBJ2-3
v_gene: TRBV6-5
abundance: NA

CDR3aa: CASSLVRNTEAFF
CDR3nt: TGTGCCAGCAGCTTGGTCAGGAACACTGAAGCTTTCTTT
d_gene: NA
j_gene: TRBJ1-1
v_gene: TRBV5-4
abundance: NA

CDR3aa: CASTGTGRVTYGYTF
CDR3nt: TGTGCCAGCACCGGGACAGGAAGAGTTACCTATGGCTACACCTTC
d_gene: TRBD1
j_gene: TRBJ1-2
v_gene: TRBV6-6
abundance: NA

CDR3aa: CATSTNGGTEAFF
CDR3nt: TGTGCCACCAGCACCAACGGGGGTACTGAAGCTTTCTTT
d_gene: NA
j_gene: TRBJ1-1
v_gene: TRBV15
abundance: NA

CDR3aa: CASTRDVGRTDTQYF
CDR3nt: TGTGCCAGCACCCGGGACGTAGGGCGAACAGATACGCAGTATTTT
d_gene: NA
j_gene: TRBJ2-3
v_gene: TRBV2
abundance: NA

CDR3aa: CASSPGLAGAGANVLTF
CDR3nt: TGTGCCAGCAGCCCCGGACTAGCGGGAGCTGGGGCCAACGTCCTGACTTTC
d_gene: TRBD2
j_gene: TRBJ2-6
v_gene: TRBV5-6
abundance: NA

CDR3aa: CASSLAQTANQETQYF
CDR3nt: TGTGCCAGCAGCTTAGCGCAAACAGCGAACCAAGAGACCCAGTACTTC
d_gene: NA
j_gene: TRBJ2-5
v_gene: TRBV11-1
abundance: NA

CDR3aa: CASSTTGKQETQYF
CDR3nt: TGTGCCAGCAGCACCACTGGAAAACAAGAGACCCAGTACTTC
d_gene: NA
j_gene: TRBJ2-5
v_gene: TRBV7-6
abundance: NA

CDR3aa: CASSHRLAIRVETQYF
CDR3nt: TGTGCCAGCAGCCATAGACTAGCCATAAGGGTGGAGACCCAGTACTTC
d_gene: TRBD2
j_gene: TRBJ2-5
v_gene: TRBV7-6
abundance: NA

CDR3aa: CAWSAGRGAQPQHF
CDR3nt: TGTGCCTGGAGCGCGGGGCGGGGGGCTCAGCCCCAGCATTTT
d_gene: NA
j_gene: TRBJ1-5
v_gene: TRBV30
abundance: NA

CDR3aa: CASSSDGGGWGVNQPQHF
CDR3nt: TGTGCCAGCAGCTCCGATGGCGGGGGATGGGGAGTAAACCAGCCCCAGCATTTT
d_gene: NA
j_gene: TRBJ1-5
v_gene: TRBV5-5
abundance: NA

CDR3aa: CASSEGKREGRYEQYF
CDR3nt: TGCGCCAGCAGTGAGGGTAAGCGGGAGGGCCGATACGAGCAGTACTTC
d_gene: TRBD2
j_gene: TRBJ2-7
v_gene: TRBV10-1
abundance: NA

CDR3aa: CASSRQGNTDTQYF
CDR3nt: TGTGCCAGCAGCCGACAGGGAAACACAGATACGCAGTATTTT
d_gene: TRBD1
j_gene: TRBJ2-3
v_gene: TRBV7-3
abundance: NA

CDR3aa: CSASPDQPQHF
CDR3nt: TGCAGTGCTTCTCCAGATCAGCCCCAGCATTTT
d_gene: NA
j_gene: TRBJ1-5
v_gene: TRBV20-1
abundance: NA

CDR3aa: CASSPQNLAGNTIYF
CDR3nt: TGTGCCAGCTCACCACAGAACCTGGCAGGAAACACCATATATTTT
d_gene: NA
j_gene: TRBJ1-3
v_gene: TRBV18
abundance: NA

CDR3aa: CASSPRDREGNTIYF
CDR3nt: TGTGCCAGCAGTCCGCGGGACAGAGAGGGAAACACCATATATTTT
d_gene: TRBD1
j_gene: TRBJ1-3
v_gene: TRBV6-6
abundance: NA

CDR3aa: CASRQLKDFLETQYF
CDR3nt: TGTGCCAGCCGACAACTCAAGGACTTCTTAGAGACCCAGTACTTC
d_gene: NA
j_gene: TRBJ2-5
v_gene: TRBV21-1
abundance: NA

CDR3aa: CASSLGRGANYEQYF
CDR3nt: TGTGCCAGCAGCTTGGGCAGGGGGGCGAACTACGAGCAGTACTTC
d_gene: NA
j_gene: TRBJ2-7
v_gene: TRBV11-3
abundance: NA

CDR3aa: CASSFGQPNSPLHF
CDR3nt: TGCGCCAGCAGCTTTGGACAACCAAATTCACCCCTCCACTTT
d_gene: NA
j_gene: TRBJ1-6
v_gene: TRBV5-1
abundance: NA

CDR3aa: CASSLEGVEQFF
CDR3nt: TGTGCCAGCAGCTTAGAAGGGGTAGAGCAGTTCTTC
d_gene: NA
j_gene: TRBJ2-1
v_gene: TRBV7-9
abundance: NA

CDR3aa: CASSLTRGSGANVLTF
CDR3nt: TGTGCCAGCAGCTTAACGAGGGGCTCTGGGGCCAACGTCCTGACTTTC
d_gene: NA
j_gene: TRBJ2-6
v_gene: TRBV7-3
abundance: NA

CDR3aa: CASSFGSSGVGNQPQHF
CDR3nt: TGTGCCAGCAGTTTTGGGTCATCGGGGGTCGGCAATCAGCCCCAGCATTTT
d_gene: NA
j_gene: TRBJ1-5
v_gene: TRBV27
abundance: NA

CDR3aa: CASSYSPTYEQYF
CDR3nt: TGTGCCAGCAGTTACTCACCCACCTACGAGCAGTACTTC
d_gene: NA
j_gene: TRBJ2-7
v_gene: TRBV6-6
abundance: NA

CDR3aa: CAWSALKEQFF
CDR3nt: TGTGCCTGGAGTGCCCTAAAGGAGCAGTTCTTC
d_gene: NA
j_gene: TRBJ2-1
v_gene: TRBV30
abundance: NA

CDR3aa: CASSDNAPLPYF
CDR3nt: TGTGCCAGCAGTGATAATGCCCCCCTCCCGTATTTT
d_gene: NA
j_gene: TRBJ2-3
v_gene: TRBV2
abundance: NA

CDR3aa: CASTTRLTGTYNSPLHF
CDR3nt: TGTGCCAGCACCACCCGGTTGACAGGGACCTATAATTCACCCCTCCACTTT
d_gene: TRBD1
j_gene: TRBJ1-6
v_gene: TRBV27
abundance: NA

CDR3aa: CASSRGLAGGPRDSDTQYF
CDR3nt: TGTGCCAGCAGCCGGGGACTAGCGGGAGGGCCGCGGGATTCAGATACGCAGTATTTT
d_gene: TRBD2
j_gene: TRBJ2-3
v_gene: TRBV5-6
abundance: NA

CDR3aa: CASSLRRGQETQYF
CDR3nt: TGTGCCAGCAGCTTGAGGCGGGGCCAAGAGACCCAGTACTTC
d_gene: NA
j_gene: TRBJ2-5
v_gene: TRBV7-2
abundance: NA

CDR3aa: CASAREVAGNNEQFF
CDR3nt: TGTGCCAGCGCTCGGGAGGTAGCGGGGAACAATGAGCAGTTCTTC
d_gene: TRBD2
j_gene: TRBJ2-1
v_gene: TRBV6-4
abundance: NA

CDR3aa: CASSLGHTETQYF
CDR3nt: TGTGCCAGTAGTTTGGGACACACAGAGACCCAGTACTTC
d_gene: NA
j_gene: TRBJ2-5
v_gene: TRBV19
abundance: NA

CDR3aa: CASSRGRSGNNGYTF
CDR3nt: TGTGCCAGCAGCAGGGGACGATCGGGAAACAATGGCTACACCTTC
d_gene: NA
j_gene: TRBJ1-2
v_gene: TRBV5-6
abundance: NA

CDR3aa: CASSEQENTEAFF
CDR3nt: TGTGCCAGCAGCGAACAGGAGAACACTGAAGCTTTCTTT
d_gene: NA
j_gene: TRBJ1-1
v_gene: TRBV7-2
abundance: NA

CDR3aa: CASSPGKVSGANVLTF
CDR3nt: TGTGCCAGTAGTCCGGGGAAGGTCTCTGGGGCCAACGTCCTGACTTTC
d_gene: NA
j_gene: TRBJ2-6
v_gene: TRBV19
abundance: NA

CDR3aa: CASSLDVGNTIYF
CDR3nt: TGTGCCAGCAGCTTGGATGTAGGAAACACCATATATTTT
d_gene: NA
j_gene: TRBJ1-3
v_gene: TRBV5-6
abundance: NA

CDR3aa: CASSHPPGTSTDTQYF
CDR3nt: TGTGCCAGCAGCCACCCACCGGGGACTAGCACAGATACGCAGTATTTT
d_gene: NA
j_gene: TRBJ2-3
v_gene: TRBV7-6
abundance: NA

CDR3aa: CASSKGQGAGNTIYF
CDR3nt: TGTGCCAGCAGCAAAGGACAGGGGGCTGGAAACACCATATATTTT
d_gene: NA
j_gene: TRBJ1-3
v_gene: TRBV21-1
abundance: few

CDR3aa: CASSGDSRNQPQHF
CDR3nt: TGTGCCAGCAGCGGTGACAGCCGCAATCAGCCCCAGCATTTT
d_gene: NA
j_gene: TRBJ1-5
v_gene: TRBV9
abundance: NA

CDR3aa: CASSRGVSGGAADTQYF
CDR3nt: TGTGCCAGCAGCCGTGGGGTTAGCGGGGGGGCCGCAGATACGCAGTATTTT
d_gene: TRBD2
j_gene: TRBJ2-3
v_gene: TRBV7-6
abundance: NA

CDR3aa: CASSSPREDFSYEQYF
CDR3nt: TGTGCCAGCAGCTCACCCAGGGAGGATTTTTCCTACGAGCAGTACTTC
d_gene: NA
j_gene: TRBJ2-7
v_gene: TRBV21-1
abundance: NA

CDR3aa: CASSQPQGRANVLTF
CDR3nt: TGTGCCAGCAGCCAACCACAGGGTAGGGCCAACGTCCTGACTTTC
d_gene: NA
j_gene: TRBJ2-6
v_gene: TRBV14
abundance: once

CDR3aa: CASSAYRGDTEAFF
CDR3nt: TGTGCCAGCAGTGCTTACAGGGGGGACACTGAAGCTTTCTTT
d_gene: TRBD1
j_gene: TRBJ1-1
v_gene: TRBV25-1
abundance: NA

CDR3aa: CASGNRIYEQYF
CDR3nt: TGTGCCAGCGGGAACAGGATATACGAGCAGTACTTC
d_gene: NA
j_gene: TRBJ2-7
v_gene: TRBV28
abundance: NA

CDR3aa: CASSLGQPLFYGYTF
CDR3nt: TGTGCCAGCAGCTTAGGACAGCCTCTGTTCTATGGCTACACCTTC
d_gene: NA
j_gene: TRBJ1-2
v_gene: TRBV7-2
abundance: NA

CDR3aa: CASSIDRGSGNTIYF
CDR3nt: TGTGCCAGCAGTATTGATAGGGGCTCTGGAAACACCATATATTTT
d_gene: NA
j_gene: TRBJ1-3
v_gene: TRBV6-1
abundance: NA

CDR3aa: CASSQYRDSCNQPQHF
CDR3nt: TGCGCCAGCAGTCAATATCGAGACAGTTGCAATCAGCCCCAGCATTTT
d_gene: NA
j_gene: TRBJ1-5
v_gene: TRBV23-1
abundance: NA

CDR3aa: CASPRVGGSYNEQFF
CDR3nt: TGTGCCAGCCCCCGGGTCGGGGGGTCCTACAATGAGCAGTTCTTC
d_gene: TRBD2
j_gene: TRBJ2-1
v_gene: TRBV7-9
abundance: NA

CDR3aa: CASSWGAGGYTF
CDR3nt: TGTGCCAGCAGCTGGGGGGCCGGCGGCTACACCTTC
d_gene: NA
j_gene: TRBJ1-2
v_gene: TRBV5-8
abundance: NA

CDR3aa: CASSHRLQAFF
CDR3nt: TGTGCCAGCAGTCACAGGCTCCAAGCTTTCTTT
d_gene: NA
j_gene: TRBJ1-1
v_gene: TRBV28
abundance: NA

CDR3aa: CASSSLGGEEAFF
CDR3nt: TGTGCCAGCTCTTCCTTGGGCGGCGAAGAAGCTTTCTTT
d_gene: NA
j_gene: TRBJ1-1
v_gene: TRBV18
abundance: NA

CDR3aa: CASSKIPGHPQPQHF
CDR3nt: TGTGCCAGCAGCAAAATCCCCGGACATCCCCAGCCCCAGCATTTT
d_gene: NA
j_gene: TRBJ1-5
v_gene: TRBV21-1
abundance: NA

CDR3aa: CASSPTGQGVVRETQYF
CDR3nt: TGCGCCAGCAGCCCGACGGGACAGGGGGTGGTCCGAGAGACCCAGTACTTC
d_gene: TRBD1
j_gene: TRBJ2-5
v_gene: TRBV5-1
abundance: once

CDR3aa: CASSQEGVITDTQYF
CDR3nt: TGTGCCAGCAGTCAAGAGGGGGTTATTACAGATACGCAGTATTTT
d_gene: NA
j_gene: TRBJ2-3
v_gene: TRBV2
abundance: NA

CDR3aa: CASSESRVEKLFF
CDR3nt: TGTGCCAGCAGTGAATCCAGGGTGGAAAAACTGTTTTTT
d_gene: NA
j_gene: TRBJ1-4
v_gene: TRBV2
abundance: NA

CDR3aa: CASSSVLAAYNEQFF
CDR3nt: TGTGCCAGCAGCTCCGTCCTAGCGGCTTACAATGAGCAGTTCTTC
d_gene: TRBD2
j_gene: TRBJ2-1
v_gene: TRBV7-3
abundance: NA

CDR3aa: CASSLSGGSSYEQYF
CDR3nt: TGCGCCAGCAGCCTTAGCGGGGGAAGCTCCTACGAGCAGTACTTC
d_gene: TRBD2
j_gene: TRBJ2-7
v_gene: TRBV4-1
abundance: NA